This TCR beta chain was profiled in a study of T cells in Graves' hyperthyroidism and ophthalmopathy. Overall study context: Before treatment of any kind, peripheral blood was taken at initial diagnosis. General observations from the study: In validation, the model predicted ophthalmopathy. These predictions came a median roughly seven months before onset. Ophthalmopathy and stable hyperthyroidism were told apart by a 13 V-J model. Blood samples included most of the expanded thyroid clonotypes exceeding 0.001.

Germline V CDR1 and CDR2: KGHSH, LQKENI. V lost 3 bases and J 8 bases, leaving 13 bases between the germline ends. The CDR3 length is 13 residues. Template material for amplifying TCR beta CDR3 regions consisted of RNA transcripts. The TCR CDR3 was amplified in a first-round RT-PCR using the HTBI primer set. TCRdb fed the multiplex PCR reads into MiXCR, producing one record per CDR3 protein. The sample holds some 400,000 distinct CDR3 sequences, 14% seen once. This clonotype was detected ten times or more. Its specificity is not known. The sequence was collected from a woman aged 55-70 years with Graves' hyperthyroidism. This chain links TRBV18 with TRBJ1-2; D is ambiguous. Sample: blood. The CDR3 region is CASSPQEEGGYTF. In DNA form, the CDR3 reads TGTGCCAGCTCACCCCAGGAGGAGGGAGGCTACACCTTC.